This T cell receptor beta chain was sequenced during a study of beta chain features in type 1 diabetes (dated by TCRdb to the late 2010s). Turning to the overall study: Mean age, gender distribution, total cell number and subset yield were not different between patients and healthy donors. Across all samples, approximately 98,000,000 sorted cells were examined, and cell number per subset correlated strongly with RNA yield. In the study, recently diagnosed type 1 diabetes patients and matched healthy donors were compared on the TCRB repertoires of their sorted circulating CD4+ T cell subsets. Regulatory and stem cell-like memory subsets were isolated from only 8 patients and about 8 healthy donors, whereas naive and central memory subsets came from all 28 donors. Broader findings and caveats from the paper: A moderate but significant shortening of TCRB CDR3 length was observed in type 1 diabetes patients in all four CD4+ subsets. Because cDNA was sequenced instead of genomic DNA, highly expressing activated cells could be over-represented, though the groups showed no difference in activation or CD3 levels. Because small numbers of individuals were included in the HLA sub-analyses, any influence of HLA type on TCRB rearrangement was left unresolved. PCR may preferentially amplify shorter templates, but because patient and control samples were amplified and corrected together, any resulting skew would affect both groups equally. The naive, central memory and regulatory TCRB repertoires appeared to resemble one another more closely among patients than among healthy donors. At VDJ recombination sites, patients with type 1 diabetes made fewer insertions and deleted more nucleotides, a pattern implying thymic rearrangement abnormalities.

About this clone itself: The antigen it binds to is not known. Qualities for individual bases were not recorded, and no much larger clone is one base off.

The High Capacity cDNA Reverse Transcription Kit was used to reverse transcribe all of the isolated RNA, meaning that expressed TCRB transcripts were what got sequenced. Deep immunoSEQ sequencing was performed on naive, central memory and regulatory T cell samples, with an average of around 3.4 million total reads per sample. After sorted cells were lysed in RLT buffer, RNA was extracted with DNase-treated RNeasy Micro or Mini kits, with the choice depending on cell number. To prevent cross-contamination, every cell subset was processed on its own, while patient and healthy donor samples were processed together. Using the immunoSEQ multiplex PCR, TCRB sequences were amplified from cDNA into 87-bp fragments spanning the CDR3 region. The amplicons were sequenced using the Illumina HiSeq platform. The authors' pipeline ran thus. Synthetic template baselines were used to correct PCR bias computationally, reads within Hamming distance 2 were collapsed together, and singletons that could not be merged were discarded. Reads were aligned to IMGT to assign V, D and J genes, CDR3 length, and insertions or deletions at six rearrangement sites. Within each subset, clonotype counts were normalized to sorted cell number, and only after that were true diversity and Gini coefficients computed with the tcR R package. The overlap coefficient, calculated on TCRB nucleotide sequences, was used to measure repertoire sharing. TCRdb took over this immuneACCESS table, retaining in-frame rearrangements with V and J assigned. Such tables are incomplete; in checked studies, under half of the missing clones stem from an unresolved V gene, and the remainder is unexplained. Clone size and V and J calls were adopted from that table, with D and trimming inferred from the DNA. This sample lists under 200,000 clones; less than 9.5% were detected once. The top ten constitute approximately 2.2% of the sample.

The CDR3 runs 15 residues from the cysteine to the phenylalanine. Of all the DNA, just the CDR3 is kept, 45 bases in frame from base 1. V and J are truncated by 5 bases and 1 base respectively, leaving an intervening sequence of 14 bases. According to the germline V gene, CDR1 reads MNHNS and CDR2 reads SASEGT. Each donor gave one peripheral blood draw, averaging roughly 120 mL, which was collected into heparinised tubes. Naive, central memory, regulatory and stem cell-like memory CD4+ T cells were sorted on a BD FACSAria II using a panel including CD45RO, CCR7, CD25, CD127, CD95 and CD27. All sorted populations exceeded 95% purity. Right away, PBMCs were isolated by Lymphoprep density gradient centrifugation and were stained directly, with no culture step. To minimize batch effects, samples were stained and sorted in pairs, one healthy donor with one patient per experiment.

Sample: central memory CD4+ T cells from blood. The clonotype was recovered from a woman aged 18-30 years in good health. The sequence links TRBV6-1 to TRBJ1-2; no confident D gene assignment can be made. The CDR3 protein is CASSNPSQLNYGYTF. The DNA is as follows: TGTGCCAGCAGTAACCCTTCACAGCTTAACTATGGCTACACCTTC.